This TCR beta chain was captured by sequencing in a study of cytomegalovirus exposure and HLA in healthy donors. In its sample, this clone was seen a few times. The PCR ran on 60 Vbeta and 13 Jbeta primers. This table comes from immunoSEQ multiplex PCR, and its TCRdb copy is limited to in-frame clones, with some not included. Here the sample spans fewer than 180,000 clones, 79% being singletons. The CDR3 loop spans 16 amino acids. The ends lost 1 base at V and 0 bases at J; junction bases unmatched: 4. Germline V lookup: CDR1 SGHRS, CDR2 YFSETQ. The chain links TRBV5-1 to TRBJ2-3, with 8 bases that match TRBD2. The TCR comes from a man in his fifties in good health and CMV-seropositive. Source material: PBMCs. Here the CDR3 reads CASSLQAGASTDTQYF. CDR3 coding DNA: TGCGCCAGCAGCTTGCAAGCGGGAGCAAGCACAGATACGCAGTATTTT. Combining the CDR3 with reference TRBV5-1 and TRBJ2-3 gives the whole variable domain KAGVTQTPRYLIKTRGQQVTLSCSPISGHRSVSWYQQTPGQGLQFLFEYFSETQRNKGNFPGRFSGRQFSNSRSEMNVSTLELGDSALYLCASSLQAGASTDTQYFGPGTRLTVL.